One sample yielded the 11 T cell receptor beta chains listed below, sequenced in a study of regulatory T cells in long-lasting Graves disease listed by TCRdb under 2021. Library preparation employed multiplex PCR. Sequencer: Illumina HiSeq 4000. To build TCR beta libraries, CDR3 regions were amplified by Arm-PCR using iRepertoire HTBI primers. TCRdb reprocessing: public reads trimmed at Q25 with fastp, clones called with MiXCR, in-frame beta chains kept. Rows are unified per CDR3 protein, each entry keeping the most common DNA and genes. This sample is represented by approximately 400,000 distinct CDR3 sequences; 14% to 15% of them were singletons. 16% of the sample comes from the top ten. Interpreted using the paper, the time point label stands for: newly diagnosed GD, antithyroid drugs for less than 3 months. For both TCR sequencing and RNA sequencing, RNA was extracted from PBMCs using TRIzol. In addition, the sample was reused for a study of T cells in Graves' hyperthyroidism and ophthalmopathy.

This material consisted of peripheral blood mononuclear cells (PBMCs), taken at new diagnosis, from a patient treated with antithyroid drugs. These receptors came from a woman between 25 and 40 years old with Graves disease. Donor details come from another sample of the same person, matched by shared clones.

A few counts support this clonotype. The rearrangement links TRBV24-1 to TRBJ2-7, with no clear D. Germline assignment: CDR1 KGHDR and CDR2 SFDVKD. The CDR3 sequence is 12 residues long. V was trimmed by 0 bases and J by 7 bases, leaving 6 bases between them. CDR3 DNA sequence: TGTGCCACCAGTGATTTGAACACAGAGCAGTACTTC. It encodes CATSDLNTEQYF.

This clonotype was observed a handful of times. The chain employs TRBV24-1 and TRBJ2-3; tentatively, D is TRBD1 (8 bases). Gene TRBJ2-5 matches the end of the DNA better, so the J call may be wrong. The CDR3 loop spans 15 amino acids. Germline V gives CDR1 KGHDR, CDR2 SFDVKD. CDR3 sequence: CATSELQGGWETQYF. CDR3 nucleotides: TGTGCCACCAGTGAACTACAGGGGGGGTGGGAGACCCAGTACTTC.

This clonotype was counted ten times or more. The rearrangement links TRBV30 to TRBJ1-1; D unresolved. V lost 6 bases and J lost 8, with 13 bases in between. Per the germline V gene, CDR1 is GTSNPN and CDR2 is SVGIG (reference sequence). The CDR3 consists of 11 residues. Here the CDR3 reads CACPGSREAFF. CDR3 nucleotide sequence: TGTGCCTGTCCCGGATCGAGAGAAGCTTTCTTT.

The V and J genes are TRBV24-1 and TRBJ2-2; 7 bases are shared with TRBD2. V shed 5 bases, J shed 7 bases, and the junction held 6 bases outside the gene matches. The germline V gene encodes CDR1 KGHDR and CDR2 SFDVKD. This CDR3 has 14 amino acids. CDR3 bases: TGTGCCACCAGTGTGGGGGGGAGCGACGGGGAGCTGTTTTTT. As protein: CATSVGGSDGELFF.

Comments on this clonotype: A read error may be the cause here, since a much bigger clone is one base away. The chain links TRBV28 to TRBJ2-1, with D perhaps TRBD2 (6 bases). V lost 7 bases and J lost 8, with 18 bases in between. Germline V lookup: CDR1 MDHEN, CDR2 SYDVKM. CDR3 size: 14 residues. CDR3 sequence (DNA): TGTGCCAGCACCCCCGGACCCCCGGGGGATGAGCAGTTCTTC. It translates to CASTPGPPGDEQFF.

This clonotype was detected only a few times. The chain uses TRBV19 and TRBJ2-7, with 7 bases matching TRBD2. The CDR3 covers 9 residues. Germline CDR1 and CDR2: LNHDA and SQIVND (reference sequence). Trimming took 11 bases from V and 6 from J; bases not matched to a gene: 1. The CDR3 sequence is CAGGVEQYF. As DNA, the CDR3 is TGTGCCGGGGGGGTCGAGCAGTACTTC.

This clonotype was seen only a few times. The gene calls are TRBV5-6 and TRBJ1-6, with 10 bases fitting TRBD1. The germline CDR1 and CDR2 sequences are SGHDT and YYEEEE. Trimming at V came to 0 bases and at J to 8 bases, leaving 2 bases not matched to a gene. The CDR3 covers 15 residues. The CDR3 bases are TGTGCCAGCAGCTTGGGGACAGGGGGTTATTCACCCCTCCACTTT. It translates to CASSLGTGGYSPLHF. Using reference TRBV5-6 and TRBJ1-6 for the parts outside the CDR3, the full variable domain is DAGVTQSPTHLIKTRGQQVTLRCSPKSGHDTVSWYQQALGQGPQFIFQYYEEEERQRGNFPDRFSGHQFPNYSSELNVNALLLGDSALYLCASSLGTGGYSPLHFGNGTRLTVT.

This clonotype showed up just a few times. V is TRBV4-1 and J is TRBJ2-2, with 8 nucleotides matching TRBD1. The V gene end was trimmed by 1 base and the J gene end by 8 bases; junction bases not matched to a gene: 12. The CDR3 spans 17 residues. Germline V lookup: CDR1 MGHRA, CDR2 YSYEKL. CDR3 region: CASSQVGTGQGRGELFF. CDR3 bases: TGCGCCAGCAGCCAAGTGGGGACCGGACAGGGCAGGGGGGAGCTGTTTTTT.

The chain employs TRBV27 and TRBJ1-2; 8 bases are shared with TRBD1. CDR1 and CDR2 from the germline V gene are MNHEY and SMNVEV (reference sequence). Germline trimming cut 5 bases from V and 2 bases from J; bases unmatched to any gene: 10. The CDR3 length is 16 residues. The CDR3 sequence: CASSPTGDLQNYGYTF. The CDR3 bases are TGTGCCAGCAGTCCGACAGGGGATTTACAGAACTATGGCTACACCTTC.

The chain carries TRBV6-1 and TRBJ2-5, with D perhaps matching TRBD2 (5 bases). From germline, CDR1 is MNHNS and CDR2 SASEGT. This CDR3 comprises 14 residues. Between the trimmed V and J ends, which lost 3 bases and 1 base, there was a span of 9 bases. The CDR3 bases are TGTGCCAGCAGTGAGACTACCTCCCAAGAGACCCAGTACTTC. Translated, it gives CASSETTSQETQYF.

V is TRBV5-4 and J is TRBJ2-1; 8 bases line up with TRBD2. Germline-derived CDR1 and CDR2 are SGHNT and YYREEE (reference sequence). Trimming took 4 bases from V and 6 from J; bases not matched to a gene: 15. The length of the CDR3 is 17 residues. Written as DNA, the CDR3 is TGTGCCAGCAGCGGCGGTGGGGTGCTAGCGGGCCCCAATGAGCAGTTCTTC. Translating gives CASSGGGVLAGPNEQFF.